The sequence of this TCR beta chain was determined in a study of cytomegalovirus exposure and HLA in healthy donors. Note on this clone: Its target is not known.

A multiplex PCR was run with 60 Vbeta primers and 13 Jbeta primers. Produced via immunoSEQ multiplex PCR; TCRdb's table is partial and in-frame only. Of fewer than 200,000 clones detected, almost 80% appear once; the ten largest clones hold approximately 1.3%. This CDR3 has 16 amino acids. The germline gives CDR1 LNHNV, CDR2 YYDKDF (reference sequence). J gave up 4 bases and V 3 bases, and 9 bases lay outside the gene matches. Points from the study as a whole: It was in a later analysis that TCR association rates were seen to vary by HLA locus, highest for DRB1 and lowest for HLA-C. TCR beta chain V- and J-gene trimming was linked, in a later analysis, to a missense variant in DCLRE1C.

The sample consisted of PBMCs. The V gene is TRBV15, the J gene TRBJ1-5; 7 bases match TRBD1. This TCR derives from a man aged 25 to 40 in good health and CMV-seronegative. CDR3 in amino acids: CATSRLGDRVNQPQHF. The CDR3 coding sequence is TGTGCCACCAGCAGGCTTGGGGACAGAGTGAATCAGCCCCAGCATTTT.